The text below deals with one TCR beta chain. The data are from a study of blood T cell repertoires in COVID-19. Study background: T cells, B-cell-depleted T cells, or PBMCs supplied cDNA or gDNA.

This CDR3 spans 15 amino acids. In germline, CDR1 is SGHRS, CDR2 YFSETQ. With V trimmed by 1 base and J by 6 bases, 8 bases remained unmatched. Authors' analysis steps: The assay estimated nucleated cells by amplifying reference gene primers. TCRdb's copy holds only in-frame clones and misses some; the assay was immunoSEQ multiplex PCR. D and trimming come from the DNA, and the V and J calls and clone size come from that table. The sample lists roughly 200,000 clones, around 89% occurring once. The sequenced sample was PBMCs or T cells enriched from blood (not recorded which). This rearrangement joins TRBV5-1 to TRBJ2-7; 9 bases map to TRBD1. The origin of this receptor is a young man who had recovered from COVID-19. Here the CDR3 reads CASSLSGQGLFEQYF. The CDR3 bases are TGCGCCAGCAGCTTGTCGGGACAGGGATTATTCGAGCAGTACTTC.